This T cell receptor (beta chain) comes out of a study of blood T cell repertoires in COVID-19. Germline V gene data show CDR1 as SGHRS and CDR2 as YFSETQ. After removal of 4 bases from V and 9 bases from J, the junction contained 7 bases not matched to a gene. CDR3 size: 14 residues. Clones were sequenced by immunoSEQ multiplex PCR, and TCRdb holds only the in-frame ones, with some missing. Counted here are around 83,000 clones, about 83% occurring once; the ten biggest clones make up approximately 14%. The sample taken for sequencing was peripheral blood. The rearrangement joins TRBV5-1 to TRBJ2-1; 10 bases are shared with TRBD2. The clonotype originates from a woman in her seventies with acute or convalescent COVID-19. The CDR3 reads CASSRGTSAPEQFF. As DNA, the CDR3 is TGCGCCAGCAGCCGTGGGACTAGCGCTCCTGAGCAGTTCTTC.